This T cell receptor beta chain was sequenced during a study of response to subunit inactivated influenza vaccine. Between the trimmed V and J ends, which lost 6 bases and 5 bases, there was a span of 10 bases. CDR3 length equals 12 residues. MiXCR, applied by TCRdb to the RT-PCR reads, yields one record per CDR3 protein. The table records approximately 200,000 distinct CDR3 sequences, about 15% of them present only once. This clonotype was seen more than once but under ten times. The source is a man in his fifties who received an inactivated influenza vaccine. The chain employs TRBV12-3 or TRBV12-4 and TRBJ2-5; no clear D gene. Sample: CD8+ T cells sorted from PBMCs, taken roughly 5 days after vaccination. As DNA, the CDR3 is TGTGCCAGCAGCCCGCAACGGGAGACCCAGTACTTC. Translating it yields CASSPQRETQYF.